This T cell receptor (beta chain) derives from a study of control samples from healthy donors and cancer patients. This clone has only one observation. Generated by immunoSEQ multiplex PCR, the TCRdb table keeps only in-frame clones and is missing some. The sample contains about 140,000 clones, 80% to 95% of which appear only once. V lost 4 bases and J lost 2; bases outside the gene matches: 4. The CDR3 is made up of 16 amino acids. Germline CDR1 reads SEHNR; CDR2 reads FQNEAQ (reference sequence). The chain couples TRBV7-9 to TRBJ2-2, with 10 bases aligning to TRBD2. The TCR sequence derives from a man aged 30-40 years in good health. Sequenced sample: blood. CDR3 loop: CASSSRTSGNTGELFF. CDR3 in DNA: TGTGCCAGCAGCTCGCGGACTAGCGGTAACACCGGGGAGCTGTTTTTT. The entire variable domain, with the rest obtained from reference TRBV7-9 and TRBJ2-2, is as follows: DTGVSQNPRHKITKRGQNVTFRCDPISEHNRLYWYRQTLGQGPEFLTYFQNEAQLEKSRLLSDRFSAERPKGSFSTLEIQRTEQGDSAMYLCASSSRTSGNTGELFFGEGSRLTVL.